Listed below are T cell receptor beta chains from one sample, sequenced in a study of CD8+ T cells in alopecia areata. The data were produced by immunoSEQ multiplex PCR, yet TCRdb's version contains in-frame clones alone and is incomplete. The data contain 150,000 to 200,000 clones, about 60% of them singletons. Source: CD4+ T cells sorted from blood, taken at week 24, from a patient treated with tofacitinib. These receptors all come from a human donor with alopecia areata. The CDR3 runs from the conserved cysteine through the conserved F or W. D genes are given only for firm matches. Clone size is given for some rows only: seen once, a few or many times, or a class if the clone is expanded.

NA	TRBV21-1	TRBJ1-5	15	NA	CASSKRGQHNQPQHF	TGTGCCAGCAGCAAAAGGGGACAGCACAATCAGCCCCAGCATTTT
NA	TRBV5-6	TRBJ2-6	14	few	CASRSTSGANVLTF	TGTGCCAGCAGGTCGACCTCTGGGGCCAACGTCCTGACTTTC
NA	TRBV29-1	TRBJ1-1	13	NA	CSGNRVSSLEAFF	TGCAGCGGCAACAGGGTGTCATCTCTAGAAGCTTTCTTT
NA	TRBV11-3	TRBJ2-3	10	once	CASSTDTQYF	TGTGCCAGCAGCACAGATACGCAGTATTTT
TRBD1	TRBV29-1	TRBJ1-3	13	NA	CSVGDRAGNTIYF	TGCAGCGTTGGGGACAGGGCTGGAAACACCATATATTTT
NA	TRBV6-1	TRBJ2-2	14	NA	CASSRKQGTGELFF	TGTGCCAGCAGTCGGAAACAGGGAACCGGGGAGCTGTTTTTT
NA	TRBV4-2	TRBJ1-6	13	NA	CASSQEMSGPLHF	TGTGCCAGCAGCCAAGAGATGTCAGGGCCCCTCCACTTT
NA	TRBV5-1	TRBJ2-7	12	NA	CASSSSQYEQYF	TGCGCCAGCAGTTCTAGCCAGTACGAGCAGTACTTC
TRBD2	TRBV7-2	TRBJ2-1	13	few	CASSSGLHNEQFF	TGTGCCAGCAGTTCGGGACTACACAATGAGCAGTTCTTC
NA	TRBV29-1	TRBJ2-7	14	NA	CSVVVIRGTYEQYF	TGCAGCGTTGTGGTCATACGGGGAACCTACGAGCAGTACTTC
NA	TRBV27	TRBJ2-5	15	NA	CASSFLGVGGETQYF	TGTGCCAGCAGTTTTCTCGGGGTCGGCGGAGAGACCCAGTACTTC
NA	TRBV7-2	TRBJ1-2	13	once	CASSLDSYYGYTF	TGTGCCAGCAGCTTAGACAGCTACTATGGCTACACCTTC
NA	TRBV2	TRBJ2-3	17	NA	CASRATAAGVSTDTQYF	TGTGCCAGCAGAGCCACCGCCGCTGGCGTCAGCACAGATACGCAGTATTTT
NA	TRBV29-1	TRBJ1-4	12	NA	CSVVGYDEKLFF	TGCAGCGTTGTGGGGTACGATGAAAAACTGTTTTTT
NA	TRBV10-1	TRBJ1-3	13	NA	CASSERAADSPWF	TGCGCCAGCAGTGAGAGGGCGGCGGACTCCCCTTGGTTT
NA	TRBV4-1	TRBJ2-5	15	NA	CASSQGGQIQETQYF	TGCGCCAGCAGCCAGGGCGGACAGATCCAAGAGACCCAGTACTTC
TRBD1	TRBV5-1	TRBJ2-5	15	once	CASSWGQGIQETQYF	TGCGCCAGCAGCTGGGGACAGGGGATCCAAGAGACCCAGTACTTC
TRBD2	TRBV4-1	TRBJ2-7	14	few	CASSQVGGGGEQYF	TGCGCCAGCAGCCAAGTTGGCGGGGGGGGCGAGCAGTACTTC
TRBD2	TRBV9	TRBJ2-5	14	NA	CASSVGLASETQYF	TGTGCCAGCAGCGTGGGACTAGCTTCGGAGACCCAGTACTTC
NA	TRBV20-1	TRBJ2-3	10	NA	CSAPRDTQYF	TGCAGTGCCCCCCGGGATACGCAGTATTTT
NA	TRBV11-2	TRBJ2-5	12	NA	CASRGGLETQYF	TGTGCCAGCAGGGGGGGGCTGGAGACCCAGTACTTC